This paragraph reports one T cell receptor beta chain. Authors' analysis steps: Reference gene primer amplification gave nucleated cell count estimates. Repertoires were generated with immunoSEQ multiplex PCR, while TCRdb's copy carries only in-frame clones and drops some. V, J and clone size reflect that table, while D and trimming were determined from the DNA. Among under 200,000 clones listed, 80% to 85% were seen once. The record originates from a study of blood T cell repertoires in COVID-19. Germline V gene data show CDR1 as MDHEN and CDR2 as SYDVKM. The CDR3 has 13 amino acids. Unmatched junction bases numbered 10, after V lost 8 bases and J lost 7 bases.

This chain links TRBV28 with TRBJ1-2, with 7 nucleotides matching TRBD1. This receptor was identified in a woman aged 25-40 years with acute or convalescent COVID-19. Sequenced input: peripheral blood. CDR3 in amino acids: CASGSEGALGYTF. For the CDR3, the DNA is TGTGCCAGCGGATCGGAGGGGGCGCTTGGCTACACCTTC.